A selection of T cell receptor beta chains follows, all from one sample in a study of radiotherapy plus CTLA-4 blockade in lung cancer. Measured with immunoSEQ multiplex PCR; TCRdb has only the in-frame clones, and not every one. The table lists roughly 30,000 clones, around 79% of them singletons. The starting material was peripheral blood, obtained from a patient treated with radiotherapy plus ipilimumab. The receptors shown here come from a human donor with non-small cell lung cancer that progressed on radiotherapy plus ipilimumab. CDR3s include the opening cysteine and the closing phenylalanine or tryptophan. The D gene is left open where the match is weak. Where a row states a size, it is once, few, many or the class of an expanded clone; other rows omit it.

CDR3nt	CDR3aa	v_gene	j_gene	abundance	d_gene
TGTGCCAGCAGCTCGGGACGGAACTACGAGCAGTACTTC	CASSSGRNYEQYF	TRBV5-4	TRBJ2-7	once	.
TGCGCCAGCAGCCAAGATGGAGACATCTATCAGCCCCAGCATTTT	CASSQDGDIYQPQHF	TRBV4-1	TRBJ1-5	.	.
TGTGCCAGCAGCTTGGAGCAGGGTAGGTCCTACGAGCAGTACTTC	CASSLEQGRSYEQYF	TRBV5-4	TRBJ2-7	.	.
TGTGCCTGGAGTGAAAAGGGAGCCCGGCCCCAGCATTTT	CAWSEKGARPQHF	TRBV30	TRBJ1-5	once	.
TGTGCCAGCAGTGTTGGGACAGGGAACACAGATACGCAGTATTTT	CASSVGTGNTDTQYF	TRBV2	TRBJ2-3	.	TRBD1
TGCGCCAGCAGCTCCGCGGCCCCAAACTATGGCTACACCTTC	CASSSAAPNYGYTF	TRBV5-1	TRBJ1-2	.	.
TGTGCCAGCAGCGTAGGACTGAATACCTACAATGAGCAGTTCTTC	CASSVGLNTYNEQFF	TRBV9	TRBJ2-1	.	.
TGTGCCAGCAGCTATTCCCCGACAGGGGGCCGGGGCAATCAGCCCCAGCATTTT	CASSYSPTGGRGNQPQHF	TRBV5-8	TRBJ1-5	.	TRBD1
TGTGCCAGCAGCGTATGGGCAGGGGCAGACTTTGGCTACACCTTC	CASSVWAGADFGYTF	TRBV9	TRBJ1-2	.	.
TGCGCCAGCAGCCCTGGGACCGCTTTAAATGAGCAGTTCTTC	CASSPGTALNEQFF	TRBV5-1	TRBJ2-1	.	.
TGTGCCACCAGCAGAGATACGGGGAAAGAGCGCAATCAGCCCCAGCATTTT	CATSRDTGKERNQPQHF	TRBV15	TRBJ1-5	.	.
TGTGCCAGCAGCCTCGTTGGGGCGACGGCCACTGAAGCTTTCTTT	CASSLVGATATEAFF	TRBV7-2	TRBJ1-1	.	.
TGCGCCAGCAGCTTGGGAGCCTACTCAGGTGGTGGAAACACCATATATTTT	CASSLGAYSGGGNTIYF	TRBV5-1	TRBJ1-3	.	.
TGTGCCAGCTCCCCGGGACAACTTAGAAACACCATATATTTT	CASSPGQLRNTIYF	TRBV18	TRBJ1-3	.	.
TGTGCCAGCAGCTTGGGCCACCCCTACCTGAACACTGAAGCTTTCTTT	CASSLGHPYLNTEAFF	TRBV5-5	TRBJ1-1	.	.
TGTGCCAGCAGCCCCTTCGGACAGCCGAGAGAGACCCAGTACTTC	CASSPFGQPRETQYF	TRBV7-8	TRBJ2-5	.	.
TGTGCCAGCAGCGTAGCCCCAGGAGACTATGGCTACACCTTC	CASSVAPGDYGYTF	TRBV9	TRBJ1-2	.	.
TGTGCCAGTAACACAGGCTATGGCTACACCTTC	CASNTGYGYTF	TRBV19	TRBJ1-2	once	.
TGTGCCAGCAGTTACTCTACGAACACTGAAGCTTTCTTT	CASSYSTNTEAFF	TRBV6-5	TRBJ1-1	.	.
TGTGCCAGCAGCCCGAGCGGGGGGGCCGGAGATACGCAGTATTTT	CASSPSGGAGDTQYF	TRBV9	TRBJ2-3	.	TRBD2
TGCGCCAGCAGCCAAGACACAGATACGCAGTATTTT	CASSQDTDTQYF	TRBV4-1	TRBJ2-3	once	.
TGTGCCAGCAGTTACAGGGACAGTACCTACGAGCAGTACTTC	CASSYRDSTYEQYF	TRBV6-5	TRBJ2-7	.	TRBD1
TGTGCCAGCAGTTTAATCGGGAACTATGGCTACACCTTC	CASSLIGNYGYTF	TRBV27	TRBJ1-2	.	.
TGTGCCAGCAGTGTAGGACACCGGAACACTGAAGCTTTCTTT	CASSVGHRNTEAFF	TRBV28	TRBJ1-1	.	.
TGTGCCACCAGCCCCGGGGCAGATCGCTCCTACAATGAGCAGTTCTTC	CATSPGADRSYNEQFF	TRBV15	TRBJ2-1	once	.
TGCAGCGTCTTCAGGGGAGGAGGCACCGGGGAGCTGTTTTTT	CSVFRGGGTGELFF	TRBV29-1	TRBJ2-2	.	.
TGTGCCAGCAGTTTCGGCAGCAATGAAAAACTGTTTTTT	CASSFGSNEKLFF	TRBV28	TRBJ1-4	.	.
TGCGCCAGCAGCTTTATCCAGGGGGCCTCCTACAATGAGCAGTTCTTC	CASSFIQGASYNEQFF	TRBV5-1	TRBJ2-1	.	TRBD1
TGTGCCAGCAGCGGGAGTGGGACAGGGAGCAATCAGCCCCAGCATTTT	CASSGSGTGSNQPQHF	TRBV5-6	TRBJ1-5	.	TRBD1
TGTGCCAGCAGCTTAACAGGGGAGCTGAGGCAGAACACCATATATTTT	CASSLTGELRQNTIYF	TRBV28	TRBJ1-3	.	TRBD1
TGTGCCAGCAGTTACCCGGGAGCCAATTCACCCCTCCACTTT	CASSYPGANSPLHF	TRBV6-5	TRBJ1-6	.	.
TGTGCCAGCAGCCTGGCCCATGGCTACACCTTC	CASSLAHGYTF	TRBV5-6	TRBJ1-2	.	.
TGTGCCAGCAGTTCGCTACAGGGGGCGGGTCAGCCCCAGCATTTT	CASSSLQGAGQPQHF	TRBV28	TRBJ1-5	.	TRBD1
TGTGCCAGCAGCTTCGCCGGGACTAGCACAGATACGCAGTATTTT	CASSFAGTSTDTQYF	TRBV9	TRBJ2-3	few	.
TGTGCCAGCAGCCCCACGGGCTCCCGCACCTATGGCTACACCTTC	CASSPTGSRTYGYTF	TRBV5-6	TRBJ1-2	few	.
TGTGCCAGCAGCTCCCCGGGACGGACCTATGGCTACACCTTC	CASSSPGRTYGYTF	TRBV5-6	TRBJ1-2	.	.
TGCGCCAGCAGTGAGTCGCCGCCGGGGACCCAGTACTTC	CASSESPPGTQYF	TRBV10-1	TRBJ2-5	once	.
TGCAGCGTTGCTACGGGAAGCACTGAAGCTTTCTTT	CSVATGSTEAFF	TRBV29-1	TRBJ1-1	.	.
TGCAGCGTTGAAGGGGGCAGGGGGCGGCCAGAGACCCAGTACTTC	CSVEGGRGRPETQYF	TRBV29-1	TRBJ2-5	.	TRBD1